Sequencing of this T cell receptor (beta chain) was carried out in a study of blood T cell repertoires in COVID-19. The overall study: Some COVID-19 samples were acute and others convalescent; all came from the United States, Italy and Spain. T cells, B-cell-depleted T cells, or PBMCs supplied cDNA or gDNA.

Original methodology: Scientists estimated how many nucleated cells there were by amplifying reference gene primers. Produced via immunoSEQ multiplex PCR; TCRdb's table is partial and in-frame only. The D gene and trimming were derived from the DNA, and the V and J assignments and clone size from that table. The repertoire has about 16,000 clones, roughly 79% of them found once; the top ten carry around 13%. V lost 4 bases and J lost 4; bases outside the gene matches: 10. The CDR3 contains 17 residues. Germline CDR1 SGHRS, CDR2 YFSETQ. The sequencing sample was made of peripheral blood. The clonotype was recovered from a man between 60 and 70 years old with acute or convalescent COVID-19. The V call is TRBV5-1, the J call TRBJ2-7, with 14 positions matching TRBD2. The DNA of the CDR3 is TGCGCCAGCAGCCAATTGGGACTAGCGGGGGCCCCGTACGAGCAGTACTTC. It codes for CASSQLGLAGAPYEQYF.